This passage covers 26 T cell receptor beta chains from one sample sequenced in a study of cytomegalovirus exposure and HLA in healthy donors. The PCR contained 60 Vbeta and 13 Jbeta primers. TCRdb's table, derived via immunoSEQ multiplex PCR, lists solely in-frame clones and lacks some. The sample holds roughly 100,000 clones, over 70% seen once. Sequencing was carried out using PBMCs. Source of these receptors: a female donor in good health and CMV-seronegative.

The V gene is TRBV4-1, the J gene TRBJ2-7, with 11 bases matching TRBD2. CDR1 and CDR2 (germline): MGHRA, YSYEKL. With V trimmed by 0 bases and J by 4 bases, 5 bases remained unmatched. This CDR3 is built from 16 residues. The CDR3 coding sequence is TGCGCCAGCAGCCAAGATACTAGCGGGAGCCGATACGAGCAGTACTTC. This gives the protein CASSQDTSGSRYEQYF.

The CDR3 DNA follows: TGCGCCAGCTCCCACGGGAGCTCCTACGAGCAGTACTTC. Translated: CASSHGSSYEQYF. V usage is TRBV5-1 and J usage is TRBJ2-7, with D possibly being TRBD2 (6 bases). This CDR3 region has 13 residues. Per germline, CDR1 SGHRS and CDR2 YFSETQ. The ends were cut back, 7 bases at V and 0 bases at J, with 11 bases in the middle.

V and J are TRBV19 and TRBJ1-2, with 8 nucleotides matching TRBD1. This CDR3 is built from 14 residues. V dropped 3 bases and J dropped 4; count of bases not matched to a gene: 4. Germline V gives CDR1 LNHDA, CDR2 SQIVND (reference sequence). The CDR3 DNA reads TGTGCCAGTAGTATCCAGGGGGCGGGCTATGGCTACACCTTC. Translation: CASSIQGAGYGYTF.

This rearrangement joins TRBV2 to TRBJ2-7; 9 positions agree with TRBD1. The J segment lost 2 bases and the V segment lost 6 bases, leaving 8 bases of the junction unmatched. The CDR3 has 15 amino acids. CDR1 is SNHLY, CDR2 FYNNEI, per germline. The CDR3 sequence: CASRITGGAPYEQYF. CDR3 bases: TGTGCCAGCAGGATCACAGGGGGCGCCCCCTACGAGCAGTACTTC.

The rearrangement links TRBV7-2 to TRBJ2-1; 11 bases line up with TRBD2. Germline V gene sequence: CDR1 SGHTA, CDR2 FQGNSA. The ends lost 5 bases at V and 4 bases at J; junction bases unmatched: 10. This CDR3 has 17 residues. The CDR3 bases are TGTGCCAGCAGCCTATGGGCATCTAGCGGGGGGTACAATGAGCAGTTCTTC. Protein product: CASSLWASSGGYNEQFF. Full variable domain (missing parts from reference TRBV7-2 and TRBJ2-1): GAGVSQSPSNKVTEKGKDVELRCDPISGHTALYWYRQSLGQGLEFLIYFQGNSAPDKSGLPSDRFSAERTGGSVSTLTIQRTQQEDSAVYLCASSLWASSGGYNEQFFGPGTRLTVL.

A few counts support this clone. The rearrangement joins TRBV20-1 to TRBJ2-7; TRBD1 aligns across 7 bases. The germline V gene has CDR1 DFQATT and CDR2 SNEGSKA (reference sequence). This CDR3 region has 11 residues. The trim removed 4 bases at V and 6 bases at J, leaving 3 bases unmatched. The CDR3 region has the DNA TGCAGTGCTACCCACAGGGGCGAGCAGTACTTC. As protein: CSATHRGEQYF.

The rearrangement uses TRBV30 and TRBJ2-3, with D perhaps matching TRBD1 (5 bases). Trimming cost V 1 base and J 6 bases, with 14 bases left between them. The CDR3 loop spans 14 amino acids. Per the germline V gene, CDR1 is GTSNPN and CDR2 is SVGIG (reference sequence). The CDR3 protein is CAWSEGQEGDTQYF. For the CDR3, the DNA is TGTGCCTGGAGTGAGGGGCAGGAAGGGGATACGCAGTATTTT. The variable domain in full, with the rest retrieved from reference TRBV30 and TRBJ2-3, is SQTIHQWPATLVQPVGSPLSLECTVEGTSNPNLYWYRQAAGRGLQLLFYSVGIGQISSEVPQNLSASRPQDRQFILSSKKLLLSDSGFYLCAWSEGQEGDTQYFGPGTRLTVL.

The chain joins TRBV19 to TRBJ1-5; a possible D gene is TRBD1 (6 bases). Germline loops: CDR1 LNHDA, CDR2 SQIVND (reference sequence). CDR3 size: 16 residues. V was trimmed by 3 bases and J by 6 bases, leaving 18 bases between them. This CDR3 is CASSIVVGQGSQPQHF. The CDR3, as DNA: TGTGCCAGTAGTATCGTAGTAGGGCAGGGGAGTCAGCCCCAGCATTTT.

In regard to this clone: The junction does not match germline at one end; this may be a read error. The chain couples TRBV7-7 to TRBJ1-4; the match to TRBD1 covers 8 bases. The germline V gene has CDR1 SSHAT and CDR2 FNYEAQ (reference sequence). This CDR3 region has 21 residues. CDR3 sequence reads: CASSLNNRQGTQTGANEKLFF. The DNA for the CDR3 is TGTGCTAGCAGCTTAAATAATCGACAGGGGACCCAAACTGGAGCTAATGAAAAACTGTTTTTT.

V and J are TRBV7-8 and TRBJ1-1; D is unresolved. This CDR3 is built from 14 residues. Germline loops: CDR1 SGHVS, CDR2 FQNEAQ. Trimming removed 5 bases from V and 7 bases from J, with 17 bases in between. The CDR3 DNA sequence: TGTGCCAGCAGCCACCACCGCGGCCCGGGTGAAGCTTTCTTT. It encodes CASSHHRGPGEAFF. Based on the CDR3 plus reference TRBV7-8 and TRBJ1-1, the full variable domain is GAGVSQSPRYKVAKRGQDVALRCDPISGHVSLFWYQQALGQGPEFLTYFQNEAQLDKSGLPSDRFFAERPEGSVSTLKIQRTQQEDSAVYLCASSHHRGPGEAFFGQGTRLTVV.

The chain is built from TRBV1 and TRBJ2-7; TRBD2 is the table's D call and was not checked against the DNA. TRBV1 is reported as a pseudogene. This CDR3 region has 20 residues. The CDR3 nucleotides are TGCACCAGCAGCCTCACTAGAACGGGACTAGCGGTGAACAGCTCCTACGAGCAGTACTTC. The encoded protein is CTSSLTRTGLAVNSSYEQYF.

The chain recombines TRBV10-3 with TRBJ2-7; perhaps TRBD1 as D (5 bases). CDR1 ENHRY and CDR2 SYGVKD come from the germline V gene. Trimming stripped 10 bases from V and 0 bases from J, with 13 bases between. The CDR3 contains 13 residues. The CDR3 region has the DNA TGTGCCACACAGACAGTCCCCTCCTACGAGCAGTACTTC. It encodes CATQTVPSYEQYF.

This chain uses TRBV5-4 with TRBJ2-3; possible D gene TRBD2, 6 bases. The CDR3 covers 13 residues. Germline assignment: CDR1 SGHNT and CDR2 YYREEE (reference sequence). Trimming stripped 3 bases from V and 4 bases from J, with 9 bases between. The CDR3 sequence is CASSSERADTQYF. CDR3 DNA sequence: TGTGCCAGCAGCTCCGAGCGGGCAGATACGCAGTATTTT.

This chain connects TRBV6-5 to TRBJ1-2; tentatively, D is TRBD1 (5 bases). The CDR3 consists of 14 residues. Trimming shortened V by 0 bases and J by 4 bases, and 9 bases separated the two germline ends. Looked up from germline, CDR1 is MNHEY and CDR2 is SVGAGI. CDR3 sequence: CASSYSTGGYGYTF. The CDR3 DNA sequence: TGTGCCAGCAGTTACTCGACGGGGGGCTATGGCTACACCTTC.

This clone was detected a few times. V and J are TRBV29-1 and TRBJ2-1, with 10 positions matching TRBD2. Germline CDR1 and CDR2: SQVTM and ANQGSEA. The ends lost 6 bases at V and 4 bases at J; junction bases unmatched: 6. The CDR3 contains 14 residues. CDR3 protein: CSVALAGLYNEQFF. The CDR3 nucleotides read TGCAGCGTCGCACTAGCGGGGCTATACAATGAGCAGTTCTTC.

The chain recombines TRBV11-2 with TRBJ2-5, with a weak D call TRBD1 (6 bases). The V end was cut by 5 bases, the J end by 4 bases, with 20 bases between. This CDR3 contains 16 residues. Germline-derived CDR1 and CDR2 are SGHAT and FQNNGV. DNA for the CDR3: TGTGCCAGCAGCCGCCCACGGCTGGGGGCGGTAGAGACCCAGTACTTC. Translating gives CASSRPRLGAVETQYF.

This chain joins TRBV15 and TRBJ2-1; 10 bases are a match to TRBD1. Germline V CDR1 and CDR2: LNHNV, YYDKDF (reference sequence). There are 14 residues in the CDR3. Trimming removed 5 bases from V and 5 bases from J; junction bases left unmatched: 3. The CDR3 protein is CATSEGQGDNEQFF. CDR3 bases: TGTGCCACCAGCGAAGGACAGGGGGACAATGAGCAGTTCTTC.

V and J are TRBV15 and TRBJ1-5; 9 bases align to TRBD1. In germline, CDR1 is LNHNV, CDR2 YYDKDF (reference sequence). The V gene end was trimmed by 1 base and the J gene end by 7 bases; junction bases not matched to a gene: 5. The CDR3 length is 15 residues. The DNA for the CDR3 is TGTGCCACCAGCAGAGCGGGACAGGGAGGACAGCCCCAGCATTTT. It codes for CATSRAGQGGQPQHF. The full variable domain, its missing parts supplied by reference TRBV15 and TRBJ1-5, is DAMVIQNPRYQVTQFGKPVTLSCSQTLNHNVMYWYQQKSSQAPKLLFHYYDKDFNNEADTPDNFQSRRPNTSFCFLDIRSPGLGDTAMYLCATSRAGQGGQPQHFGDGTRLSIL.

The chain links TRBV28 to TRBJ2-7; 8 positions match TRBD1. Germline CDR1 reads MDHEN; CDR2 reads SYDVKM. The CDR3 has 14 amino acids. J was trimmed by 5 bases and V by 5 bases; bases with no gene match: 8. The CDR3 DNA follows: TGTGCCAGCAGTGACAGGACAGGGCGGGACGAGCAGTACTTC. Translating it yields CASSDRTGRDEQYF.

The chain uses TRBV10-3 and TRBJ2-7, with 9 bases identical to TRBD1. From germline, CDR1 is ENHRY and CDR2 SYGVKD. The CDR3 runs to 19 residues. Trimming cost V 2 bases and J 2 bases; bases outside gene matches: 16. The CDR3 nucleotides read TGTGCCATCAGTGAGGGACGAACTTTTACAGGGGGCCGCACCTACGAGCAGTACTTC. Amino acids: CAISEGRTFTGGRTYEQYF.

The chain links TRBV28 to TRBJ2-2; tentative D call: TRBD2 (6 bases). V lost 6 bases and J lost 6, with 14 bases in between. Looked up from germline, CDR1 is MDHEN and CDR2 is SYDVKM. This CDR3 has 14 residues. The CDR3 region is CASRRGLQSGELFF. CDR3 in DNA: TGTGCCAGCAGGAGGGGACTCCAGTCCGGGGAGCTGTTTTTT.

The rearrangement links TRBV7-9 to TRBJ2-7, with TRBD1 identical over 8 bases. This CDR3 has 15 amino acids. The germline V gene has CDR1 SEHNR and CDR2 FQNEAQ (reference sequence). V shed 5 bases and J 4 bases; nucleotides not matched to a gene: 10. CDR3 nucleotides: TGTGCCAGCAGCCTACTGCAGGGGGCGCGGTACGAGCAGTACTTC. Amino acids: CASSLLQGARYEQYF. Using reference TRBV7-9 and TRBJ2-7 for the parts outside the CDR3, the full variable domain is DTGVSQNPRHKITKRGQNVTFRCDPISEHNRLYWYRQTLGQGPEFLTYFQNEAQLEKSRLLSDRFSAERPKGSFSTLEIQRTEQGDSAMYLCASSLLQGARYEQYFGPGTRLTVT.

This sequence joins TRBV7-6 and TRBJ2-2, with D tentatively TRBD2 (6 bases). The germline CDR1 and CDR2 sequences are SGHVS and FNYEAQ. V lost 0 bases and J 4 bases, leaving 9 bases between the germline ends. The CDR3 totals 15 residues. The CDR3, as DNA: TGTGCCAGCAGCTTAGCGGGAGGTGGCACCGGGGAGCTGTTTTTT. Translation: CASSLAGGGTGELFF.

This rearrangement joins TRBV5-1 to TRBJ1-2; 10 bases align to TRBD1. V lost 2 bases to trimming and J lost 3 bases; unmatched junction nucleotides: 10. Germline CDR1 SGHRS, CDR2 YFSETQ. CDR3 length: 17 residues. CDR3 nucleotide sequence: TGCGCCAGCAGCTTCCGGGACAGGGGACATGGGCACTATGGCTACACCTTC. Its protein is CASSFRDRGHGHYGYTF.

The V call is TRBV11-3, the J call TRBJ2-7, with D possibly TRBD1 on 8 matching bases. Trimming stripped 6 bases from V and 5 bases from J, with 20 bases between. From germline, CDR1 is SGHNT and CDR2 YENEEA. The CDR3 extends over 15 amino acids. CDR3 coding DNA: TGTGCCAGCAGTTCCACAGGAGCGGGACAGGACGAGCAGTACTTC. Residues: CASSSTGAGQDEQYF.

This chain joins TRBV10-2 and TRBJ2-7, with 13 bases lining up with TRBD2. The ends lost 7 bases at V and 2 bases at J; junction bases unmatched: 5. Germline values: CDR1 WSHSY, CDR2 SAAADI. The CDR3 runs to 15 residues. CDR3 DNA sequence: TGCGCCAGCACCTTACTAGCGGGAGGGACCTACGAGCAGTACTTC. The encoded protein is CASTLLAGGTYEQYF.